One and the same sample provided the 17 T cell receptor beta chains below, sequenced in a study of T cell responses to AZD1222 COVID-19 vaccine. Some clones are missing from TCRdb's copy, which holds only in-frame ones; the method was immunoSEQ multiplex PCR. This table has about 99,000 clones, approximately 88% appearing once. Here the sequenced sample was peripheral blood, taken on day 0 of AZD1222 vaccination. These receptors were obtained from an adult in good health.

The CDR3 reads CASSYSTGEAFF. CDR3 in DNA: TGTGCCAGCAGTTACTCCACAGGTGAAGCTTTCTTT. The chain has TRBV6-5 and TRBJ1-1, with D perhaps matching TRBD1 (5 bases). Trimming removed 0 bases from V and 7 bases from J, with 6 bases in between. This CDR3 region has 12 residues. Germline CDR1 and CDR2: MNHEY and SVGAGI.

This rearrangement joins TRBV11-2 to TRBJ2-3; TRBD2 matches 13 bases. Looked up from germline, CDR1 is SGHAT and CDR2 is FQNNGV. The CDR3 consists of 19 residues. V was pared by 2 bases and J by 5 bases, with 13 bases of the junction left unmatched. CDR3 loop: CASSLLSGTSGTEKDTQYF. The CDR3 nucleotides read TGTGCCAGCAGCTTACTCTCCGGGACTAGCGGGACAGAGAAAGATACGCAGTATTTT.

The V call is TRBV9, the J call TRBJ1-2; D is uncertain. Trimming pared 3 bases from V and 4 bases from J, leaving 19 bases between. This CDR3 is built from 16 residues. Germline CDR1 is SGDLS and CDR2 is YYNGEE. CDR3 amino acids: CASSAYKPGSLYGYTF. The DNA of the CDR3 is TGTGCCAGCAGCGCGTATAAGCCGGGATCTCTCTATGGCTACACCTTC.

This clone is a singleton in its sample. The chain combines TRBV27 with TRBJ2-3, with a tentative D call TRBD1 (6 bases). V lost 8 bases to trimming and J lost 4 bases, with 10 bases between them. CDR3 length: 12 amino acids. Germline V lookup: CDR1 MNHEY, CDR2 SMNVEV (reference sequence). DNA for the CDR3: TGTGCCAGCTCAGGGGCTTCAGATACGCAGTATTTT. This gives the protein CASSGASDTQYF.

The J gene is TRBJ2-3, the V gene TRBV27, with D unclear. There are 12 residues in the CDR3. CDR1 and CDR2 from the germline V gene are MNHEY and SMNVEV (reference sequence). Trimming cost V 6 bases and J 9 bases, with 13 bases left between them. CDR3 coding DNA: TGTGCCAGCAGCACGCCCCTCATGACGCAGTATTTT. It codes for CASSTPLMTQYF.

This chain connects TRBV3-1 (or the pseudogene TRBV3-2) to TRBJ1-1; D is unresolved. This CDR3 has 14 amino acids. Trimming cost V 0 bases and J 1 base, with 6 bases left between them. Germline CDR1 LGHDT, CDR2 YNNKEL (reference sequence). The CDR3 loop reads CASSQDWANTEAFF. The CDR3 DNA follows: TGTGCCAGCAGCCAAGATTGGGCGAACACTGAAGCTTTCTTT.

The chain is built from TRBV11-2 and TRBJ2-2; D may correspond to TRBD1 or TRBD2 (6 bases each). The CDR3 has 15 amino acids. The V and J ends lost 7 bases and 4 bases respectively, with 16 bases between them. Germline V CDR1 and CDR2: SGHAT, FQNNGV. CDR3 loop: CASKIGGAGTGELFF. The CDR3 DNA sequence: TGTGCCAGCAAGATCGGGGGCGCGGGCACCGGGGAGCTGTTTTTT.

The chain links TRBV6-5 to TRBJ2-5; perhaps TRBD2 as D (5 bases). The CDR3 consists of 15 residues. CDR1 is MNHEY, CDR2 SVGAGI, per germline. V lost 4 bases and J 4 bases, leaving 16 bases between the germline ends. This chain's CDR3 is CASSSTTRVRETQYF. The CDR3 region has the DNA TGTGCCAGCAGTTCCACCACGCGGGTTCGAGAGACCCAGTACTTC.

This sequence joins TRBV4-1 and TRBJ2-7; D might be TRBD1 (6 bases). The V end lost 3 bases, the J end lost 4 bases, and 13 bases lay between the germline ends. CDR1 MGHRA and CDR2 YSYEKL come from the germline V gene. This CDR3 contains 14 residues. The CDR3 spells CASSHRQVLYEQYF. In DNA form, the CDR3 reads TGCGCCAGCAGCCATCGACAGGTATTATACGAGCAGTACTTC.

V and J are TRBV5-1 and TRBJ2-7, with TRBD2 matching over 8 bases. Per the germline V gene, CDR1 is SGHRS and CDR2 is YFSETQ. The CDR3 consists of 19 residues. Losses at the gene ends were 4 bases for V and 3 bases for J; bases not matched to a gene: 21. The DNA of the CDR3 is TGCGCCAGCAGCCAACCCGCCCTGGGGGGTCGGGAGGGCGTCTACGAGCAGTACTTC. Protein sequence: CASSQPALGGREGVYEQYF. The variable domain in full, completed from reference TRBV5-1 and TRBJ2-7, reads KAGVTQTPRYLIKTRGQQVTLSCSPISGHRSVSWYQQTPGQGLQFLFEYFSETQRNKGNFPGRFSGRQFSNSRSEMNVSTLELGDSALYLCASSQPALGGREGVYEQYFGPGTRLTVT.

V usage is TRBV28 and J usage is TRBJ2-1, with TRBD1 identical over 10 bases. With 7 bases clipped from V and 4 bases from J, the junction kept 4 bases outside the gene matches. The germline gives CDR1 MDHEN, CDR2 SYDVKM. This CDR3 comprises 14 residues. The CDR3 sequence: CASIRTGGYNEQFF. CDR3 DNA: TGTGCCAGCATTCGGACAGGGGGTTACAATGAGCAGTTCTTC.

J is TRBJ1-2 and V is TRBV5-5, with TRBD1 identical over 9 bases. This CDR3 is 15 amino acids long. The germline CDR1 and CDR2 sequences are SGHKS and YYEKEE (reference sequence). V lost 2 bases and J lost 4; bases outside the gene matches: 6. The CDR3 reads CASSLLGQGRYGYTF. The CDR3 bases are TGTGCCAGCAGCTTATTGGGACAGGGCCGCTATGGCTACACCTTC.

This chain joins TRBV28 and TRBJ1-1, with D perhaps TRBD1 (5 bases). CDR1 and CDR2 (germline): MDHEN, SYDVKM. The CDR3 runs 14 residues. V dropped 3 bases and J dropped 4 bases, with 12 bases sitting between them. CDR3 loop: CASSFTRAGTEAFF. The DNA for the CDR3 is TGTGCCAGCAGTTTCACCAGGGCCGGCACTGAAGCTTTCTTT. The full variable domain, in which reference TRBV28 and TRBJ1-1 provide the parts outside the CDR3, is DVKVTQSSRYLVKRTGEKVFLECVQDMDHENMFWYRQDPGLGLRLIYFSYDVKMKEKGDIPEGYSVSREKKERFSLILESASTNQTSMYLCASSFTRAGTEAFFGQGTRLTVV.

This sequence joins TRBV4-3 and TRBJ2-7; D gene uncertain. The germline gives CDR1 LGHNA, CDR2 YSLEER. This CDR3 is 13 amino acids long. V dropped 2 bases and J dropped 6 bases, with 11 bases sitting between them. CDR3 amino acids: CASSQSLVGEQYF. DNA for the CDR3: TGCGCCAGCAGCCAAAGCTTAGTGGGCGAGCAGTACTTC.

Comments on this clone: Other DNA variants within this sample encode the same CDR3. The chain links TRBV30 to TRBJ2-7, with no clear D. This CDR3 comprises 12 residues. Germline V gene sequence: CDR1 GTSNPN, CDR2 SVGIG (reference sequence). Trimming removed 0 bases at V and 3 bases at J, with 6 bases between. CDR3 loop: CAWSVPSYEQYF. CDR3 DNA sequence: TGTGCCTGGAGTGTACCCAGCTACGAGCAGTACTTC. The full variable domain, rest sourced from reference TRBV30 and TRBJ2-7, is SQTIHQWPATLVQPVGSPLSLECTVEGTSNPNLYWYRQAAGRGLQLLFYSVGIGQISSEVPQNLSASRPQDRQFILSSKKLLLSDSGFYLCAWSVPSYEQYFGPGTRLTVT.

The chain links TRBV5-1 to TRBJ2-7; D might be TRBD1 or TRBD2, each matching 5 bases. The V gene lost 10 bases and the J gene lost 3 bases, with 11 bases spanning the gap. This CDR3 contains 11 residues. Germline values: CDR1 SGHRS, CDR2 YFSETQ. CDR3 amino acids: CAPRDGYEQYF. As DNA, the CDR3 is TGCGCCCCCCGGGACGGCTACGAGCAGTACTTC.

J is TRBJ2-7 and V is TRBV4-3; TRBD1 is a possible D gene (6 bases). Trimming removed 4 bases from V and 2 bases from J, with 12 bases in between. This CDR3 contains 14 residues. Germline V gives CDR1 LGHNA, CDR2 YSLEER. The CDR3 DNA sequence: TGCGCCAGCAGCCCTCGGACAGAGACCTACGAGCAGTACTTC. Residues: CASSPRTETYEQYF.